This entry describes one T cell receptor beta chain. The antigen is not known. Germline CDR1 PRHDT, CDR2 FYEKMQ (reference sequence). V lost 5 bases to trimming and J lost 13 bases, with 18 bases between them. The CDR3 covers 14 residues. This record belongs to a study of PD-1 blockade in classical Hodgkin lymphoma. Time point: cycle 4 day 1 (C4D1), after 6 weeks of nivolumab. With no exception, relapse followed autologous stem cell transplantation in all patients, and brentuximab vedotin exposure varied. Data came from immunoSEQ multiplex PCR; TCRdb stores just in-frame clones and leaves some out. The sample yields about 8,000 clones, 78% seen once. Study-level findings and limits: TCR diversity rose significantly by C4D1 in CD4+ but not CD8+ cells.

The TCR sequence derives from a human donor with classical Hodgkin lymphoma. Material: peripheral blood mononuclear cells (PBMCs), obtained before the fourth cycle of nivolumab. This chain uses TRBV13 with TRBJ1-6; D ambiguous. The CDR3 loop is CASSLQSTSAPLHF. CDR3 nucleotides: TGTGCCAGCAGCCTTCAGAGTACGAGTGCGCCCCTCCACTTT.